This TCR beta chain was captured in a study of OX40 agonist ivuxolimab in advanced cancers. Study overall: Patients were treated with intravenous ivuxolimab, dosed at 0.01 to 10 mg/kg and infused every 2 weeks. With a range of roughly 20 to 80, age averaged roughly 60 years, and 75% to 90% were male. Antecedent anti-PD-1, anti-PD-L1 or anti-CTLA-4 therapy was permissible, with roughly 36% having received some.

Clones were read by immunoSEQ multiplex PCR, and TCRdb kept only the in-frame ones, dropping some. The sample contains about 33,000 clones, about 81% of which appear only once. Systemic immunosuppression or a history of autoimmune disease excluded patients. The CDR3 consists of 16 residues. Trimming cost V 3 bases and J 5 bases, with 20 bases left between them. The germline CDR1 and CDR2 sequences are SGDLS and YYNGEE. This TCR was recovered from an adult with an advanced solid tumor such as melanoma, head and neck, liver or kidney cancer. Sequenced here: CD4+ or CD8+ T cells sorted from blood, sampled in a trial of the OX40 agonist ivuxolimab. The rearrangement uses TRBV9 and TRBJ2-5; maybe TRBD1 (6 bases). The DNA for the CDR3 is TGTGCCAGCAGCGGGATTACAGGGAGAGAGGGGGAGACCCAGTACTTC. This encodes CASSGITGREGETQYF.